A single sample gave rise to the 30 T cell receptor beta chains below, sequenced in a study of cytomegalovirus exposure and HLA in healthy donors. Primers for the PCR totalled 60 Vbeta and 13 Jbeta. Clones were sequenced by immunoSEQ multiplex PCR, and TCRdb holds only the in-frame ones, with some missing. The sample records 90,000 or so clones, 80% to 90% being singletons. The sample consisted of PBMCs. All receptors derive from a man aged 25-40 years in good health and CMV-seropositive.

The chain employs TRBV6-5 and TRBJ1-4; TRBD1 might be the D (5 bases). CDR3 length equals 15 residues. V lost 7 bases and J lost 3, with 15 bases in between. Germline lookup yields CDR1 MNHEY and CDR2 SVGAGI. As DNA, the CDR3 is TGTGCCAGCAATCCTGGGGGGGGAGCTAATGAAAAACTGTTTTTT. Amino acids: CASNPGGGANEKLFF.

This clone was seen just once. This sequence joins TRBV28 and TRBJ2-6, with D maybe TRBD1 (6 bases). CDR1 is MDHEN and CDR2 is SYDVKM in the germline V gene. Trimming cost V 6 bases and J 2 bases, with 14 bases left between them. This CDR3 contains 16 residues. The CDR3: CASRRTGYAGANVLTF. The CDR3 nucleotides are TGTGCCAGCAGACGAACAGGGTACGCTGGGGCCAACGTCCTGACTTTC. Complete variable domain (other parts from reference TRBV28 and TRBJ2-6): DVKVTQSSRYLVKRTGEKVFLECVQDMDHENMFWYRQDPGLGLRLIYFSYDVKMKEKGDIPEGYSVSREKKERFSLILESASTNQTSMYLCASRRTGYAGANVLTFGAGSRLTVL.

J is TRBJ2-1 and V is TRBV11-3; D ambiguous. Germline CDR1 and CDR2: SGHNT and YENEEA. With 2 bases removed from V and 9 bases from J, the gap between germline ends came to 8 bases. This CDR3 spans 12 amino acids. The CDR3 DNA reads as TGTGCCAGCAGCTTATTGGTCGGTGAGCAGTTCTTC. This translates into CASSLLVGEQFF.

This clone was seen a few times. The V gene is TRBV19, the J gene TRBJ1-5; no reliable D call. The V and J ends lost 2 bases and 7 bases respectively, with 12 bases between them. The CDR3 sequence is 14 residues long. Per germline, CDR1 LNHDA and CDR2 SQIVND (reference sequence). The CDR3, as DNA: TGTGCCAGTAGTATACCCTCGGGTACGCAGCCCCAGCATTTT. Amino acids: CASSIPSGTQPQHF.

The J gene is TRBJ2-1, the V gene TRBV27; D possibly corresponds to TRBD2 (5 bases). CDR1 and CDR2 from the germline V gene are MNHEY and SMNVEV (reference sequence). The V and J ends lost 6 bases and 7 bases respectively, with 13 bases between them. This CDR3 region has 13 residues. As DNA, the CDR3 is TGTGCCAGCAGCCCGGGATCGTCGAATGAGCAGTTCTTC. As protein: CASSPGSSNEQFF.

J is TRBJ2-3 and V is TRBV28, with TRBD1 matching 9 bases. Germline lookup yields CDR1 MDHEN and CDR2 SYDVKM. The ends lost 7 bases at V and 5 bases at J; junction bases unmatched: 7. This CDR3 is 14 amino acids long. This CDR3 reads CASKRTGVGDTQYF. CDR3 in DNA: TGTGCCAGCAAACGGACAGGGGTTGGAGATACGCAGTATTTT.

The chain links TRBV11-2 to TRBJ2-6, with 7 bases identical to TRBD1. Trimming removed 5 bases from V and 9 bases from J; junction bases left unmatched: 7. This CDR3 comprises 14 residues. Germline V gene sequence: CDR1 SGHAT, CDR2 FQNNGV. The CDR3 DNA follows: TGTGCCAGCAGCCCCGACAGGGTCGGCAACGTCCTGACTTTC. Translation gives CASSPDRVGNVLTF.

The genes are TRBV19 and TRBJ1-5, with 11 bases matching TRBD1. The CDR3 loop spans 16 amino acids. The V segment lost 5 bases and the J segment 5 bases; nucleotides outside the gene matches: 8. The germline V gene has CDR1 LNHDA and CDR2 SQIVND (reference sequence). The CDR3 is CASSPSDRGRDQPQHF. CDR3 bases: TGTGCCAGTAGTCCGTCGGACAGGGGGCGGGATCAGCCCCAGCATTTT.

CDR3 protein: CAWSVLDQPQHF. The CDR3 bases are TGTGCCTGGAGTGTACTTGATCAGCCCCAGCATTTT. The chain carries TRBV30 and TRBJ1-5; D is uncertain. Germline CDR1 GTSNPN, CDR2 SVGIG (reference sequence). This CDR3 is built from 12 residues. The ends were cut back, 0 bases at V and 5 bases at J, with 5 bases in the middle.

This clone was observed a few times. The CDR3 bases are TGTGCCAGCAGTCCGGGACAGGGGACAACTGAAGCTTTCTTT. It codes for CASSPGQGTTEAFF. The chain carries TRBV6-5 and TRBJ1-1; TRBD1 matches 10 bases. The CDR3 consists of 14 residues. J was trimmed by 5 bases and V by 5 bases; bases with no gene match: 5. Germline CDR1 MNHEY, CDR2 SVGAGI.

The chain has TRBV14 and TRBJ1-6, with 9 bases fitting TRBD1. The CDR3 is made up of 16 amino acids. From germline, CDR1 is SGHDN and CDR2 FVKESK. V lost 4 bases, J lost 8 bases, and 9 bases stayed unmatched. As DNA, the CDR3 is TGTGCCAGCAGCCGCCTGAAGGACAGGGGAGATTCACCCCTCCACTTT. Amino acid sequence: CASSRLKDRGDSPLHF. The full variable domain, its missing parts supplied by reference TRBV14 and TRBJ1-6, is EAGVTQFPSHSVIEKGQTVTLRCDPISGHDNLYWYRRVMGKEIKFLLHFVKESKQDESGMPNNRFLAERTGGTYSTLKVQPAELEDSGVYFCASSRLKDRGDSPLHFGNGTRLTVT.

This CDR3 reads CAISVPQGSGNPYEQYF. The CDR3 nucleotides read TGTGCCATCAGTGTTCCCCAGGGTAGCGGAAATCCCTACGAGCAGTACTTC. The chain recombines TRBV10-3 with TRBJ2-7, with a tentative D call TRBD2 (6 bases). The CDR3 spans 17 residues. V lost 4 bases and J lost 2, with 21 bases in between. Germline assignment: CDR1 ENHRY and CDR2 SYGVKD.

This clone is a singleton in its sample. The chain joins TRBV19 to TRBJ2-2; D is unclear. The CDR3 covers 15 residues. V dropped 1 base and J dropped 1 base, with 7 bases sitting between them. Germline V gene data show CDR1 as LNHDA and CDR2 as SQIVND (reference sequence). The CDR3 region has the DNA TGTGCCAGTAGTATAGCGAACAGGAACACCGGGGAGCTGTTTTTT. Translation: CASSIANRNTGELFF.

The chain employs TRBV5-4 and TRBJ2-2; the match to TRBD2 covers 11 bases. This CDR3 has 16 residues. After removal of 0 bases from V and 7 bases from J, the junction contained 5 bases not matched to a gene. Germline CDR1 SGHNT, CDR2 YYREEE (reference sequence). The CDR3 is CASSLELAGVGGELFF. For the CDR3, the DNA is TGTGCCAGCAGCTTGGAACTAGCGGGAGTCGGCGGGGAGCTGTTTTTT.

V and J are TRBV5-6 and TRBJ2-2; unclear D gene. The CDR3 totals 12 residues. V was clipped by 2 bases and J by 4 bases, with 3 bases between them. From germline, CDR1 is SGHDT and CDR2 YYEEEE. The CDR3 coding sequence is TGTGCCAGCAGCTTCCGCACCGGGGAGCTGTTTTTT. Protein: CASSFRTGELFF.

The rearrangement joins TRBV14 to TRBJ2-2, with D perhaps TRBD2 (6 bases). Per the germline V gene, CDR1 is SGHDN and CDR2 is FVKESK. Trimming took off 4 bases at V and 4 bases at J, with 10 bases between the two ends. This CDR3 contains 14 residues. The CDR3 region is CASSLPGLTGELFF. CDR3 coding DNA: TGTGCCAGCAGCCTCCCGGGACTCACCGGGGAGCTGTTTTTT.

V usage is TRBV7-9 and J usage is TRBJ1-1; D perhaps matches TRBD1 (5 bases). CDR1 is SEHNR and CDR2 is FQNEAQ in the germline V gene (reference sequence). The V and J ends lost 1 base and 4 bases respectively, with 7 bases between them. The CDR3 runs to 13 residues. CDR3 bases: TGTGCCAGCAGCTTAGATACAGGCACTGAAGCTTTCTTT. This encodes CASSLDTGTEAFF.

The gene calls are TRBV15 and TRBJ1-1, with D hard to call. This CDR3 spans 19 amino acids. CDR1 is LNHNV, CDR2 YYDKDF, per germline (reference sequence). The V gene lost 4 bases and the J gene lost 4 bases, with 28 bases spanning the gap. CDR3 sequence reads: CATSISSGEGNSLGTEAFF. As DNA, the CDR3 is TGTGCCACCAGCATCAGTTCCGGGGAGGGAAACTCTTTGGGCACTGAAGCTTTCTTT. The whole variable domain, filled in from reference TRBV15 and TRBJ1-1, reads DAMVIQNPRYQVTQFGKPVTLSCSQTLNHNVMYWYQQKSSQAPKLLFHYYDKDFNNEADTPDNFQSRRPNTSFCFLDIRSPGLGDTAMYLCATSISSGEGNSLGTEAFFGQGTRLTVV.

This clone has only a few counts. The V call is TRBV27, the J call TRBJ2-1, with D perhaps matching TRBD2 (5 bases). The V end lost 2 bases, the J end lost 5 bases, and 7 bases lay between the germline ends. The CDR3 spans 13 residues. The V gene's germline CDR1 is MNHEY and CDR2 SMNVEV (reference sequence). The CDR3 bases are TGTGCCAGCAGTTTACGGGAAAACAATGAGCAGTTCTTC. It specifies CASSLRENNEQFF.

This clone was picked up one time. This chain links TRBV2 with TRBJ2-3, with D perhaps TRBD1 (7 bases). Germline loops: CDR1 SNHLY, CDR2 FYNNEI. This CDR3 spans 14 amino acids. Trimming took off 7 bases at V and 3 bases at J, with 14 bases between the two ends. The CDR3 DNA follows: TGTGCCAGCAAAGGGCAGGGGGGAACAGATACGCAGTATTTT. Its protein product is CASKGQGGTDTQYF.

This rearrangement joins TRBV5-4 to TRBJ2-5, with 8 bases lining up with TRBD1. Germline V gene sequence: CDR1 SGHNT, CDR2 YYREEE (reference sequence). Unmatched junction bases numbered 4, after V lost 3 bases and J lost 3 bases. The CDR3 is 14 residues long. The CDR3 protein is CASSSQGVEETQYF. CDR3 nucleotide sequence: TGTGCCAGCAGCTCACAGGGGGTTGAAGAGACCCAGTACTTC.

The V call is TRBV10-2, the J call TRBJ2-3, with D perhaps TRBD1 (5 bases). The CDR3 is made up of 15 amino acids. CDR1 is WSHSY and CDR2 is SAAADI in the germline V gene. Trimming pared 2 bases from V and 4 bases from J, leaving 13 bases between. The CDR3 loop reads CASSEIEAGSDTQYF. Here the CDR3 DNA reads TGCGCCAGCAGTGAGATCGAGGCAGGGTCAGATACGCAGTATTTT.

The chain carries TRBV10-3 and TRBJ1-1; D might be TRBD1 (6 bases). CDR3 length: 13 amino acids. CDR1 is ENHRY and CDR2 is SYGVKD in the germline V gene. V lost 3 bases, J lost 3 bases, and 8 bases lay in between. The CDR3 reads CAISDRGDTEAFF. For the CDR3, the DNA is TGTGCCATCAGTGACAGGGGCGACACTGAAGCTTTCTTT.

The chain has TRBV5-5 and TRBJ1-3; D is uncertain. CDR1 SGHKS and CDR2 YYEKEE come from the germline V gene (reference sequence). The V gene lost 1 base and the J gene lost 1 base, with 12 bases spanning the gap. The length of the CDR3 is 16 residues. As DNA, the CDR3 is TGTGCCAGCAGCTTGTTAACAGATTTATCTGGAAACACCATATATTTT. Encoded protein: CASSLLTDLSGNTIYF.

The chain couples TRBV15 to TRBJ2-5, with 8 bases aligning to TRBD1. The DNA end favors TRBJ2-7, so the J call may be wrong. The CDR3 contains 15 residues. The germline CDR1 and CDR2 sequences are LNHNV and YYDKDF (reference sequence). CDR3 amino acids: CATSRGGQGADEQYF. As DNA, the CDR3 is TGTGCCACCAGCAGAGGGGGCCAGGGGGCCGACGAGCAGTACTTC.

This clone was seen just once. The chain is built from TRBV15 and TRBJ1-2; no clear D. V lost 0 bases, J lost 4 bases, and 12 bases lay in between. The CDR3 spans 15 residues. CDR1 and CDR2 from the germline V gene are LNHNV and YYDKDF (reference sequence). CDR3 nucleotides: TGTGCCACCAGCAGAGATTCACAAAGTGGCTATGGCTACACCTTC. It is translated as CATSRDSQSGYGYTF. Drawing the rest from reference TRBV15 and TRBJ1-2, the complete variable domain is DAMVIQNPRYQVTQFGKPVTLSCSQTLNHNVMYWYQQKSSQAPKLLFHYYDKDFNNEADTPDNFQSRRPNTSFCFLDIRSPGLGDTAMYLCATSRDSQSGYGYTFGSGTRLTVV.

This rearrangement joins TRBV2 to TRBJ2-7; TRBD2 might be the D (7 bases). CDR3 length: 14 amino acids. Trimming left V 6 bases short and J 4 bases short, with 16 bases between. The germline V gene has CDR1 SNHLY and CDR2 FYNNEI. As DNA, the CDR3 is TGTGCCAGCAGGCGGCAGGGAGGGGGATACGAGCAGTACTTC. Residues: CASRRQGGGYEQYF.

CDR3 sequence reads: CASSRAGVYEQYF. The DNA for the CDR3 is TGTGCCAGCAGTCGAGCGGGAGTCTACGAGCAGTACTTC. The V call is TRBV6-1, the J call TRBJ2-7, with TRBD2 matching 8 bases. Germline CDR1 MNHNS, CDR2 SASEGT. J gave up 3 bases and V 5 bases, and 3 bases lay outside the gene matches. This CDR3 has 13 amino acids.

The chain joins TRBV25-1 to TRBJ2-1, with 15 nucleotides matching TRBD2. The CDR3 length is 15 residues. Germline assignment: CDR1 MGHDK and CDR2 SYGVNS. V dropped 5 bases and J dropped 8; count of bases not matched to a gene: 4. The CDR3 DNA reads TGTGCCAGCAGTAGGACTAGCGGGAGGGTCCATGAGCAGTTCTTC. Protein: CASSRTSGRVHEQFF.

The chain has TRBV6-5 and TRBJ2-2; D is possibly TRBD1 (6 bases). The CDR3 consists of 15 residues. Germline V lookup: CDR1 MNHEY, CDR2 SVGAGI. Trimming took 6 bases from V and 2 from J, leaving 13 bases between them. The CDR3 DNA sequence: TGTGCCAGCAGCCGACAGGCCGGAAACACCGGGGAGCTGTTTTTT. Translating it yields CASSRQAGNTGELFF.